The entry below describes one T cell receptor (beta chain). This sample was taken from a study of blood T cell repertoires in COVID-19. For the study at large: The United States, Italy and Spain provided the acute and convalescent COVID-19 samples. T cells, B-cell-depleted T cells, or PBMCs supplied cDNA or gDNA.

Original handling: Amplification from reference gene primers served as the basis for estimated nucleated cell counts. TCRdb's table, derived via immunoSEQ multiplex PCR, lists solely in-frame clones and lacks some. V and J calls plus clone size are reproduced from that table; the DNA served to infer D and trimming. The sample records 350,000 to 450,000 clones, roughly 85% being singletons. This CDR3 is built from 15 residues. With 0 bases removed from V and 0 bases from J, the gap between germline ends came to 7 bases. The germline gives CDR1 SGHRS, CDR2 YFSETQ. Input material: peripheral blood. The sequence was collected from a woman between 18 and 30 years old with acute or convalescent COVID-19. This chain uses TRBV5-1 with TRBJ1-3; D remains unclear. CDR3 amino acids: CASSLGGLSGNTIYF. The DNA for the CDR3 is TGCGCCAGCAGCTTGGGCGGCCTCTCTGGAAACACCATATATTTT.